The rows below give T cell receptor beta chains drawn from one sample of a study of shared clonotypes between healthy human individuals. The protocol was immunoSEQ multiplex PCR, while the TCRdb copy is restricted to in-frame clones and leaves out a portion. This table has about 1.5 million clones, 96% appearing once. Sequenced: naive CD4+ T cells sorted from blood. The receptors stem from a young man in good health. Both conserved end residues are part of each CDR3. A D gene is named only where the DNA matches it firmly. Size is stated for part of the rows, as once, few or many counts, or as a class when the clone is expanded.

clone size	J gene	D gene	V gene	CDR3 DNA	CDR3 protein
NA	TRBJ2-7	NA	TRBV10-3	TGTGCCATCAGTGAAGGAGCCTACGAGCAGTACTTC	CAISEGAYEQYF
NA	TRBJ2-7	TRBD2	TRBV19	TGTGCCAGTAGTATTTCGGGGGGGCGAACCTACGAGCAGTACTTC	CASSISGGRTYEQYF
NA	TRBJ1-5	TRBD1	TRBV27	TGTGCCAGCAGACTTACACAGGGGTATCAGCCCCAGCATTTT	CASRLTQGYQPQHF
NA	TRBJ2-7	NA	TRBV5-1	TGCGCCAGCAGCTCCGGGACATCAATTCCCTACGAGCAGTACTTC	CASSSGTSIPYEQYF
NA	TRBJ2-5	TRBD1	TRBV9	TGTGCCAGCAGCCAGGACAGGGGATTTTCACGAGAGACCCAGTACTTC	CASSQDRGFSRETQYF
NA	TRBJ2-5	TRBD1	TRBV29-1	TGCAGCGTTGAAAAGGGCCGGGACAGGGGGTACGGAGAGACCCAGTACTTC	CSVEKGRDRGYGETQYF
NA	TRBJ2-7	TRBD2	TRBV4-3	TGCGCCAGCAGCCAACTTGGGACTAGCGGGAACGAGCAGTACTTC	CASSQLGTSGNEQYF
NA	TRBJ1-2	TRBD1	TRBV25-1	TGTGCCAGCAGTGAAGAAAGGACAGGCGGCTACACCTTC	CASSEERTGGYTF
NA	TRBJ1-2	TRBD1	TRBV23-1	TGCGCCAGCAGTCCCGACAGGGGCACCGGCTACACCTTC	CASSPDRGTGYTF
NA	TRBJ2-7	NA	TRBV30	TGTGCCTGGAACACCGGGGCCGTCGGGGGCTACGAGCAGTACTTC	CAWNTGAVGGYEQYF
NA	TRBJ1-2	TRBD1	TRBV2	TGTGCCAGCAGGGCCTTTGGGGGACAGGGTTTAGTCCGGAGCTATGGCTACACCTTC	CASRAFGGQGLVRSYGYTF
once	TRBJ2-5	NA	TRBV6-5	TGTGCCAGCAGTCCCCCGGGGGCGGAGACCCAGTACTTC	CASSPPGAETQYF
NA	TRBJ2-7	NA	TRBV7-8	TGTGCCAGCAGCTTGGCCCAGGGGTACGAGCAGTACTTC	CASSLAQGYEQYF
NA	TRBJ2-3	TRBD1	TRBV7-8	TGTGCCAGCAGACCCATAGCGGACAGGGCGAATACGCAGTATTTT	CASRPIADRANTQYF
NA	TRBJ2-1	TRBD1	TRBV4-1	TGCGCCAGCAGCCAAGTCGGGCAGGGGGCGTACAATGAGCAGTTCTTC	CASSQVGQGAYNEQFF
NA	TRBJ2-3	NA	TRBV21-1	TGTGCCAGCAGCCCGGGACAGGGTTTT	CASSPGQGF
NA	TRBJ2-5	TRBD1	TRBV27	TGTGCCAGCAGATCCGGACAGGGACAAGAGACCCAGTACTTC	CASRSGQGQETQYF
NA	TRBJ2-5	NA	TRBV29-1	TGCAGCGTTGCCGGCCCGGAAGAGACCCAGTACTTC	CSVAGPEETQYF
NA	TRBJ2-7	TRBD2	TRBV5-4	TGTGCCAGCAGGCCCTCTAGCGGGAGCATAAACGAGCAGTACTTC	CASRPSSGSINEQYF
once	TRBJ1-2	TRBD1	TRBV7-3	TGTGCCAGCAGCTTAACCGGGACAGGGGGCGGCTACACCTTC	CASSLTGTGGGYTF
once	TRBJ2-3	TRBD2	TRBV9	TGTGCCAGCAGCGTGACTAGCGCCACAGATACGCAGTATTTT	CASSVTSATDTQYF
NA	TRBJ2-1	NA	TRBV4-1	TGCGCCAGCAGCGAATACGGCACCTTCTCCTACAATGAGCAGTTCTTC	CASSEYGTFSYNEQFF
NA	TRBJ2-2	NA	TRBV9	TGTGCCAGCAGCGGACGAACCAACACCGGGGAGCTGTTTTTT	CASSGRTNTGELFF
NA	TRBJ1-5	NA	TRBV28	TGTGCCAGCAGTCAAACTCAGGGGAATCAGCCCCAGCATTTT	CASSQTQGNQPQHF
NA	TRBJ2-1	TRBD2	TRBV9	TGTGCCAGCAGCCCCGGGACTAGCGGGAGAGGTGAGCAGTTCTTC	CASSPGTSGRGEQFF
NA	TRBJ2-7	NA	TRBV18	TGTGCCAGCTCACAGACGGTACCTAACTACGAGCAGTACTTC	CASSQTVPNYEQYF
NA	TRBJ1-2	TRBD1	TRBV7-8	TGTGCCAGCACCGGAGGACAGGGAAAGAACTATGGCTACACCTTC	CASTGGQGKNYGYTF
few	TRBJ2-7	TRBD2	TRBV10-2	TGCGCCAGCGGGAGGGGAAGGGACTACGAGCAGTACTTC	CASGRGRDYEQYF
NA	TRBJ2-7	NA	TRBV29-1	TGCAGCGTTGAAGGAGGGTACGAGCAGTACTTC	CSVEGGYEQYF